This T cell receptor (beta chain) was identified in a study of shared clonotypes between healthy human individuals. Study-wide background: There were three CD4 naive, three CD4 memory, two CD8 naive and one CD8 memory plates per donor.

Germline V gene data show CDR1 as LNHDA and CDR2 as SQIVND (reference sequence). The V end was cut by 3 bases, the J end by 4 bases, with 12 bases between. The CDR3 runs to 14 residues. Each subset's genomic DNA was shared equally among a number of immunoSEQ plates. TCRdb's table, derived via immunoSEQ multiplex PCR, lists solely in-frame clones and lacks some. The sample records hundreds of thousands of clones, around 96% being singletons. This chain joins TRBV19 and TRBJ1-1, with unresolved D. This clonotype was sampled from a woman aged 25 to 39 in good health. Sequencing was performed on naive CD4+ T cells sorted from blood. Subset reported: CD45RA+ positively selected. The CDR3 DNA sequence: TGTGCCAGTAGTATCTCTGGGGTCGCCACTGAAGCTTTCTTT. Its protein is CASSISGVATEAFF.